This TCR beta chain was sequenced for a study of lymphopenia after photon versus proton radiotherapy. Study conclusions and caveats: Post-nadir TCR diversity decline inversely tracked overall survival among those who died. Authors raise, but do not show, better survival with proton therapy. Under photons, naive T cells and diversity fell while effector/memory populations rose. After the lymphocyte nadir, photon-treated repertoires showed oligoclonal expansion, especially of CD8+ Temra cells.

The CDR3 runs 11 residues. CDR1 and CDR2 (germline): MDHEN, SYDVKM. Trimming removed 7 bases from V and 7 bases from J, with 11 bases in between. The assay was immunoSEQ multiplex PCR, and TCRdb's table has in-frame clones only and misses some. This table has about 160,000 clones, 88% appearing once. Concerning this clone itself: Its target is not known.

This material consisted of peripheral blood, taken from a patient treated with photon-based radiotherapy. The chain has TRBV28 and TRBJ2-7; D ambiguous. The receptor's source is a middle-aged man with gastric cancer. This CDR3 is CASTDLREQYF. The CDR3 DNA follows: TGTGCCAGCACCGACTTGAGGGAGCAGTACTTC.